A single sample is the source of the 22 T cell receptor beta chains below, sequenced in a study of CD8+ T cells in alopecia areata. TCR sequencing used cDNA made by reverse transcription of extracted RNA. Some clones are missing from TCRdb's copy, which holds only in-frame ones; the method was immunoSEQ multiplex PCR. The table includes 180,000 or so clones, about three fifths detected once. Treatment: oral pan-JAK inhibitor, 5-10 mg twice daily. The material was CD4+ T cells sorted from blood, obtained between weeks 55 and 65, from a patient treated with tofacitinib. The source of these receptors is a human donor with alopecia areata.

This clone was seen just once. V is TRBV30 and J is TRBJ2-1; 7 nucleotides agree with TRBD1. Germline lookup yields CDR1 GTSNPN and CDR2 SVGIG (reference sequence). With 4 bases clipped from V and 9 bases from J, the junction kept 9 bases outside the gene matches. This CDR3 comprises 13 residues. CDR3 sequence: CAWTPGGEVEQFF. CDR3 DNA: TGTGCCTGGACGCCAGGGGGTGAGGTTGAGCAGTTCTTC. The full variable domain, in which reference TRBV30 and TRBJ2-1 provide the parts outside the CDR3, is SQTIHQWPATLVQPVGSPLSLECTVEGTSNPNLYWYRQAAGRGLQLLFYSVGIGQISSEVPQNLSASRPQDRQFILSSKKLLLSDSGFYLCAWTPGGEVEQFFGPGTRLTVL.

CDR3 loop: CSVIRRQETQYF. The DNA of the CDR3 is TGCAGCGTTATTCGCAGGCAGGAGACCCAGTACTTC. This chain connects TRBV29-1 to TRBJ2-5; D remains ambiguous. Germline V CDR1 and CDR2: SQVTM, ANQGSEA. The CDR3 has 12 amino acids. Trimming took 5 bases from V and 5 from J, leaving 12 bases between them.

This clone was counted at least ten times. This rearrangement joins TRBV6-5 to TRBJ1-4; no reliable D call. Trimming removed 5 bases from V and 7 bases from J, with 11 bases in between. Germline V CDR1 and CDR2: MNHEY, SVGAGI. The CDR3 runs to 13 residues. Here the CDR3 reads CASSVRIAEKLFF. DNA of the CDR3: TGTGCCAGCAGTGTGAGGATCGCTGAAAAACTGTTTTTT.

This clone was counted a few times. This sequence joins TRBV30 and TRBJ2-1; TRBD1 is a possible D gene (5 bases). The V gene lost 3 bases and the J gene lost 8 bases, with 20 bases spanning the gap. Germline lookup yields CDR1 GTSNPN and CDR2 SVGIG (reference sequence). This CDR3 has 15 residues. The CDR3 loop is CAWSFNKRQGDEQFF. The CDR3 region has the DNA TGTGCCTGGAGCTTCAACAAGAGGCAGGGCGATGAGCAGTTCTTC.

The rearrangement links TRBV23-1 to TRBJ2-5; tentatively, D is TRBD1 or TRBD2 (7 bases each). Being an ORF, TRBV23-1 has a function that is uncertain. V was trimmed by 0 bases and J by 5 bases, leaving 13 bases between them. The CDR3 contains 15 residues. CDR3: CASSQSRGGKETQYF. Here the CDR3 DNA reads TGCGCCAGCAGTCAATCCAGGGGGGGAAAGGAGACCCAGTACTTC.

This clone was counted between two and nine times. This chain links TRBV5-1 with TRBJ1-1, with 8 nucleotides matching TRBD1. Trimming removed 0 bases from V and 6 bases from J; junction bases left unmatched: 10. Germline lookup yields CDR1 SGHRS and CDR2 YFSETQ. There are 16 residues in the CDR3. The DNA of the CDR3 is TGCGCCAGCAGCTTGGGGCAGGGGGCGTCGCAGTCTGAAGCTTTCTTT. Protein sequence: CASSLGQGASQSEAFF.

V usage is TRBV27 and J usage is TRBJ2-7; D gene unclear. CDR1 is MNHEY and CDR2 is SMNVEV in the germline V gene (reference sequence). This CDR3 is built from 14 residues. V dropped 2 bases and J dropped 2 bases, with 10 bases sitting between them. The CDR3, as DNA: TGTGCCAGCAGTTTAATGGGTGGTGCCTACGAGCAGTACTTC. The encoded protein is CASSLMGGAYEQYF.

This clone has a single count. The gene calls are TRBV30 and TRBJ1-2; tentative D call: TRBD1 (6 bases). Between the trimmed V and J ends, which lost 0 bases and 6 bases, there was a span of 11 bases. This CDR3 comprises 13 residues. CDR1 and CDR2 (germline): GTSNPN, SVGIG (reference sequence). CDR3 nucleotide sequence: TGTGCCTGGAGTGTTACAGGGAAAGATGGCTACACCTTC. This translates into CAWSVTGKDGYTF.

This chain connects TRBV5-1 to TRBJ1-4; the D gene is possibly TRBD1 (5 bases). Between the trimmed V and J ends, which lost 1 base and 8 bases, there was a span of 21 bases. Germline loops: CDR1 SGHRS, CDR2 YFSETQ. This CDR3 contains 17 residues. The CDR3 protein is CASSLYPPAGDLEKLFF. The CDR3 DNA follows: TGCGCCAGCAGCTTGTATCCACCGGCGGGGGATTTGGAAAAACTGTTTTTT. Drawing the rest from reference TRBV5-1 and TRBJ1-4, the complete variable domain is KAGVTQTPRYLIKTRGQQVTLSCSPISGHRSVSWYQQTPGQGLQFLFEYFSETQRNKGNFPGRFSGRQFSNSRSEMNVSTLELGDSALYLCASSLYPPAGDLEKLFFGSGTQLSVL.

The rearrangement links TRBV7-9 to TRBJ2-1, with 7 bases that match TRBD1. The CDR3 is 16 amino acids. Per the germline V gene, CDR1 is SEHNR and CDR2 is FQNEAQ (reference sequence). J lost 6 bases, V lost 4 bases, and 12 bases had no gene match. CDR3 loop: CASSSLVGAGGNEQFF. DNA for the CDR3: TGTGCCAGCAGCTCCTTGGTTGGGGCAGGGGGCAATGAGCAGTTCTTC.

The rearrangement links TRBV7-3 to TRBJ2-6, with TRBD1 as a possible D gene (6 bases). This CDR3 has 20 residues. V shed 2 bases and J shed 0 bases, with 20 bases lying between them. Germline V gene data show CDR1 as SGHTA and CDR2 as FQGTGA. CDR3 sequence (DNA): TGTGCCAGCAGCTTAGGGTTGGGGCAGGGGTCCCCCTCTGGGGCCAACGTCCTGACTTTC. Residues: CASSLGLGQGSPSGANVLTF.

The chain employs TRBV6-5 and TRBJ2-3, with 12 bases lining up with TRBD2. The CDR3 runs to 15 residues. Germline V CDR1 and CDR2: MNHEY, SVGAGI. V dropped 6 bases and J dropped 5; count of bases not matched to a gene: 6. The CDR3 sequence is CASRLLAGGQDTQYF. In nucleotides, the CDR3 is TGTGCCAGCAGGCTTCTAGCGGGGGGGCAAGATACGCAGTATTTT.

This clone has only a few counts. The chain carries TRBV7-3 and TRBJ1-2; D not certain. Trimming took 5 bases from V and 6 from J, leaving 19 bases between them. CDR3 length equals 15 residues. Germline loops: CDR1 SGHTA, CDR2 FQGTGA. This CDR3 is CASSPTGFWSDGYTF. In nucleotides, the CDR3 is TGTGCCAGCAGCCCCACTGGTTTTTGGTCGGATGGCTACACCTTC.

The CDR3 loop is CASSLAGGYGYTF. The CDR3 nucleotides read TGCGCCAGCAGCTTGGCCGGGGGCTATGGCTACACCTTC. The chain links TRBV5-1 to TRBJ1-2, with D tentatively TRBD1 (5 bases). CDR1 and CDR2 (germline): SGHRS, YFSETQ. This CDR3 is built from 13 residues. The V and J ends lost 0 bases and 4 bases respectively, with 7 bases between them.

V usage is TRBV25-1 and J usage is TRBJ2-6; no clear D. This CDR3 is built from 13 residues. V was trimmed by 6 bases and J by 0 bases, leaving 3 bases between them. Looked up from germline, CDR1 is MGHDK and CDR2 is SYGVNS. CDR3: CASRNSGANVLTF. CDR3 bases: TGTGCCAGCAGAAACTCTGGGGCCAACGTCCTGACTTTC.

The chain joins TRBV6-1 to TRBJ2-2; D remains unclear. Germline CDR1 MNHNS, CDR2 SASEGT. The ends were cut back, 2 bases at V and 7 bases at J, with 8 bases in the middle. The CDR3 covers 13 residues. CDR3 coding DNA: TGTGCCAGCAGTGAACTCTATGACGGGGAGCTGTTTTTT. This encodes CASSELYDGELFF.

This clone was detected a few times. The chain combines TRBV9 with TRBJ1-1; 9 bases match TRBD1. CDR3 length: 14 amino acids. Trimming took 3 bases from V and 4 from J; bases not matched to a gene: 4. Germline CDR1 SGDLS, CDR2 YYNGEE. The CDR3 sequence is CASSGDRGITEAFF. CDR3 in DNA: TGTGCCAGCAGCGGAGACAGGGGGATCACTGAAGCTTTCTTT.

The chain is built from TRBV9 and TRBJ1-2, with 7 positions matching TRBD1. In germline, CDR1 is SGDLS, CDR2 YYNGEE. The CDR3 is 16 amino acids. The junction had 11 bases not matched to a gene; V was cut back by 4 bases and J by 2 bases. CDR3 bases: TGTGCCAGCAGCCCCGACAGGGCCTCGCTGAACTATGGCTACACCTTC. It translates to CASSPDRASLNYGYTF.

This clone came up once. V gene TRBV4-1 combines with J gene TRBJ2-3; D is perhaps TRBD2 (5 bases). Germline V CDR1 and CDR2: MGHRA, YSYEKL. The V and J ends lost 2 bases and 5 bases respectively, with 14 bases between them. The length of the CDR3 is 15 residues. The CDR3, as DNA: TGCGCCAGCAGCCAAAGACTAACAAGTGGAGATACGCAGTATTTT. Amino acids: CASSQRLTSGDTQYF.

The genes are TRBV19 and TRBJ1-6, with TRBD1 as a possible D gene (6 bases). Deletions cut 8 bases from V and 9 bases from J, with 20 bases between. Per germline, CDR1 LNHDA and CDR2 SQIVND (reference sequence). The CDR3 has 15 amino acids. CDR3 DNA: TGTGCCAGTCAACACCGGGGACAATTAACTTCACCCCTCCACTTT. This encodes CASQHRGQLTSPLHF.

V is TRBV29-1 and J is TRBJ2-2, with 14 bases fitting TRBD2. This CDR3 comprises 18 residues. The germline CDR1 and CDR2 sequences are SQVTM and ANQGSEA. Unmatched junction bases numbered 12, after V lost 7 bases and J lost 2 bases. The CDR3 sequence: CSAEVGTSGGFNTGELFF. The CDR3 bases are TGCAGCGCCGAGGTAGGGACTAGCGGGGGATTCAACACCGGGGAGCTGTTTTTT.

This clone was detected a few times. The chain combines TRBV5-1 with TRBJ2-5, with D possibly being TRBD1 or TRBD2 (5 bases each). CDR1 SGHRS and CDR2 YFSETQ come from the germline V gene. The CDR3 length is 13 residues. The germline V and J ends were trimmed by 4 bases and 2 bases, with 9 bases remaining between them. The CDR3 DNA reads as TGCGCCAGCAGCGGGGGTTCACAAGAGACCCAGTACTTC. It codes for CASSGGSQETQYF.